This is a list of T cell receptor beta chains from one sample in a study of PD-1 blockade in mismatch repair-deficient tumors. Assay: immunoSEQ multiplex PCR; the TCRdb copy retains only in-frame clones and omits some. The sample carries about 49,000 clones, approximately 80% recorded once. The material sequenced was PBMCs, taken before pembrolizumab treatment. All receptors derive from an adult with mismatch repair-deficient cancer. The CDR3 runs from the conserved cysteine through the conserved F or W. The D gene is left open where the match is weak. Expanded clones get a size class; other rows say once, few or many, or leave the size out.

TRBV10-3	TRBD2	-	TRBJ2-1	CAISELPPTSGTNNEQFF	TGTGCCATCAGTGAGTTACCGCCGACTAGCGGGACCAACAATGAGCAGTTCTTC
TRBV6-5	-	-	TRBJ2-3	CASSYGLSPTDTQYF	TGTGCCAGCAGTTACGGCCTTAGCCCCACAGATACGCAGTATTTT
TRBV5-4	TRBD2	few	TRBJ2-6	CASSPGTSSTGANVLTF	TGTGCCAGCAGCCCCGGGACTAGCTCCACTGGGGCCAACGTCCTGACTTTC
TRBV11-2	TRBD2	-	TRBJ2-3	CASSLGLAGTFAQYF	TGTGCCAGCAGCTTAGGGCTAGCGGGAACGTTTGCGCAGTATTTT
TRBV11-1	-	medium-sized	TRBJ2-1	CASSLEGWQGYNEQFF	TGTGCCAGCAGCTTAGAGGGCTGGCAGGGGTACAATGAGCAGTTCTTC
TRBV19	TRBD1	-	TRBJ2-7	CASSPGQLHEQYF	TGTGCCAGTAGCCCGGGACAGCTCCACGAGCAGTACTTC
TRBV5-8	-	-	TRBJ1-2	CASSFGTGNYGYTF	TGTGCCAGCAGCTTCGGGACGGGGAACTATGGCTACACCTTC
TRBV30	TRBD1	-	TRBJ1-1	CAWSVQGAGEAFF	TGTGCCTGGAGCGTACAGGGGGCGGGTGAAGCTTTCTTT
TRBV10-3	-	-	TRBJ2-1	CAIRGAALENEQFF	TGTGCCATCAGGGGGGCAGCGCTGGAGAATGAGCAGTTCTTC
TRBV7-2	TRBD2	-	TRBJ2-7	CASSLVAGGPSSYEQYF	TGTGCCAGCAGCTTAGTAGCGGGAGGCCCTTCCTCCTACGAGCAGTACTTC
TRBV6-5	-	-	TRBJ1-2	CASSYAEGSYGYTF	TGTGCCAGCAGTTACGCTGAGGGCTCCTATGGCTACACCTTC
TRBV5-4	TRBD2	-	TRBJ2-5	CASSTTSGSLPLETQYF	TGTGCCAGCAGCACGACTAGCGGGAGCCTTCCGCTGGAGACCCAGTACTTC
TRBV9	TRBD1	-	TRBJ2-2	CASSLGTGGNTGELFF	TGTGCCAGCAGCCTAGGGACAGGGGGCAACACCGGGGAGCTGTTTTTT
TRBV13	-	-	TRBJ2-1	CASSLSREAEQFF	TGTGCCAGCAGCTTATCCAGGGAGGCTGAGCAGTTCTTC
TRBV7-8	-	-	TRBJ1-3	CASSLATGASSGNTIYF	TGTGCCAGCAGCTTAGCGACGGGGGCGAGCTCTGGAAACACCATATATTTT
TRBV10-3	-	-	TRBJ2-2	CAISGNRNTGELFF	TGTGCCATCAGTGGAAACAGGAACACCGGGGAGCTGTTTTTT
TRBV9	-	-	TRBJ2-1	CASSEQHNEQFF	TGTGCCAGCAGCGAGCAGCACAATGAGCAGTTCTTC
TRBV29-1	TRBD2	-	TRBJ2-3	CSVPTSGRVTDTQYF	TGCAGCGTCCCGACTAGCGGGAGGGTCACAGATACGCAGTATTTT
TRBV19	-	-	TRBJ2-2	CASSPWTDWNTGELFF	TGTGCCAGTAGTCCCTGGACAGACTGGAACACCGGGGAGCTGTTTTTT
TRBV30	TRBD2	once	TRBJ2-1	CAWTRLAGNNEQFF	TGTGCCTGGACTAGACTAGCGGGAAACAATGAGCAGTTCTTC
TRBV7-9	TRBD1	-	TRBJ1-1	CASSLGRGQGAMNTEAFF	TGTGCCAGCAGCTTAGGGCGAGGGCAGGGGGCCATGAACACTGAAGCTTTCTTT